A selection of T cell receptor beta chains follows, all from one sample in a study of control samples from healthy donors and cancer patients. Assay used: immunoSEQ multiplex PCR; TCRdb lists only in-frame clones, some missing. The table includes 110,000 or so clones, 87% detected once. The specimen sequenced was blood. All receptors come from a man aged 25-40 years in good health. The CDR3 runs from the conserved cysteine through the conserved F or W. A D gene is named only where the DNA matches it firmly. Clone size is not always given. Where it is, it says once, few, many or a class for expanded clones.

j_call | v_call | clone_size | d_call | cdr3_aa | cdr3_nt
TRBJ2-1 | TRBV9 | few | . | CASSSPGEQFF | TGTGCCAGCAGCTCCCCGGGAGAGCAGTTCTTC
TRBJ2-1 | TRBV7-2 | . | TRBD2 | CASSLGDGGGTYNEQFF | TGTGCCAGCAGCTTAGGGGATGGGGGGGGGACCTACAATGAGCAGTTCTTC
TRBJ1-5 | TRBV4-1 | . | . | CASSRLAEGNQPQHF | TGCGCCAGCAGTCGACTTGCCGAGGGCAATCAGCCCCAGCATTTT
TRBJ1-2 | TRBV6-5 | . | . | CASSYRSANGYTF | TGTGCCAGCAGTTACAGGTCGGCAAATGGCTACACCTTC
TRBJ2-1 | TRBV6-5 | . | . | CASRKAGLNYNEQFF | TGTGCCAGCAGGAAGGCAGGGCTTAACTACAATGAGCAGTTCTTC
TRBJ1-3 | TRBV30 | . | . | CAWTTGVGNTIYF | TGTGCCTGGACGACAGGCGTCGGAAACACCATATATTTT
TRBJ2-2 | TRBV11-3 | . | . | CASSFPDLRLNTGELFF | TGTGCCAGCAGCTTCCCCGACCTAAGACTTAACACCGGGGAGCTGTTTTTT
TRBJ1-1 | TRBV29-1 | . | . | CSVAETTNTEAFF | TGCAGCGTTGCAGAGACGACAAACACTGAAGCTTTCTTT
TRBJ1-1 | TRBV4-1 | few | . | CASSSRPSMNTEAFF | TGCGCCAGCAGCTCCCGACCGAGCATGAACACTGAAGCTTTCTTT
TRBJ2-5 | TRBV7-3 | . | . | CASSITGLASETQYF | TGTGCCAGCAGCATAACGGGACTGGCAAGCGAGACCCAGTACTTC
TRBJ1-2 | TRBV18 | . | . | CASSPREGHGYGYTF | TGTGCCAGCTCACCCCGCGAGGGTCATGGCTATGGCTACACCTTC
TRBJ2-2 | TRBV28 | . | . | CASSSQGNTGELFF | TGTGCCAGCAGTTCGCAGGGAAACACCGGGGAGCTGTTTTTT
TRBJ1-5 | TRBV27 | . | TRBD1 | CASSLTRTGGNQPQHF | TGTGCCAGCAGTTTAACCAGGACAGGGGGTAATCAGCCCCAGCATTTT
TRBJ2-5 | TRBV19 | . | . | CASSIGAGVREETQYF | TGTGCCAGTAGTATAGGGGCAGGGGTGAGGGAAGAGACCCAGTACTTC
TRBJ1-2 | TRBV27 | . | TRBD1 | CASSSGGRGYTF | TGTGCCAGCAGCTCAGGGGGTCGTGGCTACACCTTC
TRBJ1-4 | TRBV7-9 | . | . | CASSLTQGEKLFF | TGTGCCAGCAGCTTAACCCAGGGTGAAAAACTGTTTTTT
TRBJ2-6 | TRBV11-2 | few | . | CASSLEVESVLTF | TGTGCCAGCAGCTTGGAGGTAGAGAGCGTCCTGACTTTC
TRBJ1-5 | TRBV5-5 | . | . | CASSPWEGNQPQHF | TGTGCCAGCAGCCCCTGGGAGGGAAATCAGCCCCAGCATTTT
TRBJ2-7 | TRBV10-3 | . | . | CAISGAGNSYEQYF | TGTGCCATCAGTGGAGCAGGGAACTCCTACGAGCAGTACTTC
TRBJ1-6 | TRBV18 | . | . | CASSPGPTGPLHF | TGTGCCAGCTCTCCGGGCCCCACGGGACCCCTCCACTTT
TRBJ1-4 | TRBV29-1 | few | . | CSVLQGWGEKLFF | TGCAGCGTTCTACAGGGTTGGGGTGAAAAACTGTTTTTT
TRBJ1-1 | TRBV29-1 | . | TRBD1 | CSAITRTGMIPMNTEAFF | TGCAGCGCAATAACCCGGACAGGGATGATCCCAATGAACACTGAAGCTTTCTTT
TRBJ2-3 | TRBV3-1/TRBV3-2 | . | . | CASSQIRTDTQYF | TGTGCCAGCAGCCAAATTAGAACAGATACGCAGTATTTT
TRBJ2-1 | TRBV7-3 | . | TRBD2 | CASSLTAGKVNEQFF | TGTGCCAGCAGCTTAACAGCGGGGAAAGTAAATGAGCAGTTCTTC
TRBJ2-1 | TRBV25-1 | . | . | CASSEHRADEQFF | TGTGCCAGCAGTGAACACAGGGCCGATGAGCAGTTCTTC
TRBJ2-7 | TRBV18 | . | . | CASSPRDADEQYF | TGTGCCAGCTCACCCCGGGACGCCGACGAGCAGTACTTC
TRBJ1-1 | TRBV6-6 | . | . | CASSSQANTEAFF | TGTGCCAGCAGTTCCCAGGCTAACACTGAAGCTTTCTTT
TRBJ1-1 | TRBV29-1 | . | . | CSVAGLNTEAFF | TGCAGCGTTGCAGGGTTGAACACTGAAGCTTTCTTT
TRBJ2-2 | TRBV4-1 | . | . | CASSQGLRGTGELFF | TGCGCCAGCAGCCAAGGCCTCCGCGGAACCGGGGAGCTGTTTTTT
TRBJ1-5 | TRBV19 | . | . | CASSRGEGQPQHF | TGTGCCAGTAGTCGTGGGGAAGGCCAGCCCCAGCATTTT
TRBJ2-2 | TRBV5-1 | once | . | CASSLVGRAGGELFF | TGCGCCAGCAGCTTGGTGGGAAGGGCAGGAGGGGAGCTGTTTTTT
TRBJ2-7 | TRBV23-1 | . | . | CASSQSNPHGPYEQYF | TGCGCCAGCAGTCAATCTAACCCCCACGGACCCTACGAGCAGTACTTC
TRBJ2-1 | TRBV7-9 | once | . | CASSSGTGNEQFF | TGTGCCAGCAGTTCCGGGACTGGTAATGAGCAGTTCTTC
TRBJ1-1 | TRBV5-6 | few | TRBD1 | CASSQQGKTEAFF | TGTGCCAGCAGCCAACAGGGGAAGACTGAAGCTTTCTTT
TRBJ1-2 | TRBV25-1 | . | . | CASSELGAESYTF | TGTGCCAGCAGTGAATTGGGGGCGGAAAGCTACACCTTC
TRBJ1-5 | TRBV2 | . | . | CASSWGGGNQPQHF | TGTGCCAGCAGTTGGGGGGGGGGCAATCAGCCCCAGCATTTT
TRBJ1-1 | TRBV20-1 | . | . | CSASDDRSMNTEAFF | TGCAGTGCTAGTGATGACAGGAGCATGAACACTGAAGCTTTCTTT
TRBJ2-3 | TRBV10-2 | . | TRBD2 | CASTSGGAFTQYF | TGCGCCAGCACCAGCGGGGGAGCATTTACGCAGTATTTT
TRBJ1-4 | TRBV5-4 | . | . | CASSLGQHNEKLFF | TGTGCCAGCAGCTTGGGACAGCATAATGAAAAACTGTTTTTT
TRBJ2-1 | TRBV25-1 | . | TRBD2 | CASSERGAQQFF | TGTGCCAGCAGTGAGCGGGGGGCGCAGCAGTTCTTC
TRBJ1-3 | TRBV9 | . | . | CASSVHGGSGNTIYF | TGTGCCAGCAGCGTTCACGGAGGGTCTGGAAACACCATATATTTT
TRBJ2-2 | TRBV9 | . | TRBD1 | CASSQQDRGLTGELFF | TGTGCCAGCAGCCAACAAGACAGGGGGCTTACCGGGGAGCTGTTTTTT
TRBJ2-5 | TRBV6-5 | . | . | CASSYGTTGETQYF | TGTGCCAGCAGTTACGGGACCACAGGAGAGACCCAGTACTTC
TRBJ1-2 | TRBV19 | . | TRBD1 | CASSMDGTATNYGYTF | TGTGCCAGTAGTATGGATGGGACAGCTACTAACTATGGCTACACCTTC
TRBJ1-1 | TRBV30 | . | . | CAWSWAPNTEAFF | TGTGCCTGGAGTTGGGCCCCGAACACTGAAGCTTTCTTT
TRBJ1-5 | TRBV5-1 | . | . | CASRRDTSNQPQHF | TGCGCCAGCCGCCGGGACACGAGCAATCAGCCCCAGCATTTT
TRBJ1-3 | TRBV6-2/TRBV6-3 | . | . | CASSWATTGNTIYF | TGTGCCAGCAGTTGGGCGACTACTGGAAACACCATATATTTT
TRBJ2-3 | TRBV5-1 | . | . | CASSLAGTGGTQYF | TGCGCCAGCAGCTTGGCCGGTACAGGTGGCACGCAGTATTTT
TRBJ2-7 | TRBV7-7 | . | . | CASSLSPGDDYEQYF | TGTGCCAGCAGCTTATCTCCTGGGGATGACTACGAGCAGTACTTC
TRBJ1-1 | TRBV6-5 | . | . | CASSYSTGRDKAFF | TGTGCCAGCAGTTACTCGACGGGACGGGACAAAGCTTTCTTT
TRBJ2-3 | TRBV2 | . | . | CASSLTASTDTQYF | TGTGCCAGCAGCCTGACAGCTAGCACAGATACGCAGTATTTT
TRBJ2-3 | TRBV19 | . | TRBD2 | CASSLTSGETDTQYF | TGTGCCAGTAGTTTGACTAGCGGGGAGACAGATACGCAGTATTTT